These 8 T cell receptor beta chains share one sample of origin, sequenced in a study of CD8+ T cells in alopecia areata. Extracted from the samples, RNA was reverse transcribed into cDNA to serve as the sequencing template. Sequencing used immunoSEQ multiplex PCR; TCRdb keeps in-frame clones, though not all of them. In the table there are about 150,000 clones, 50% to 65% of which are singletons. The sequenced sample consisted of CD4+ T cells sorted from blood. These receptors were taken from a human donor in good health.

V and J are TRBV20-1 and TRBJ1-2; D is ambiguous. Germline CDR1 is DFQATT and CDR2 is SNEGSKA (reference sequence). This CDR3 has 11 residues. V was cut by 6 bases and J by 8 bases, with 13 bases left in between. CDR3 nucleotides: TGCAGTGCCCCCTGGCTCGGGGGCTACACCTTC. Its translation: CSAPWLGGYTF.

J is TRBJ2-7 and V is TRBV10-3; 8 bases line up with TRBD1. The V gene's germline CDR1 is ENHRY and CDR2 SYGVKD. This CDR3 is 12 amino acids long. The junction had 7 bases not matched to a gene; V was cut back by 9 bases and J by 6 bases. CDR3 bases: TGTGCCATTAGACAGGGGCGGCGCGAGCAGTACTTC. Its translation: CAIRQGRREQYF.

The chain carries TRBV5-1 and TRBJ2-1; no clear D. V lost 4 bases to trimming and J lost 5 bases, with 13 bases between them. The CDR3 runs to 14 residues. Germline-derived CDR1 and CDR2 are SGHRS and YFSETQ. The CDR3 sequence: CASSGVRADNEQFF. The CDR3 DNA reads TGCGCCAGCAGCGGGGTTCGGGCAGACAATGAGCAGTTCTTC. The entire variable domain, with the rest obtained from reference TRBV5-1 and TRBJ2-1, is as follows: KAGVTQTPRYLIKTRGQQVTLSCSPISGHRSVSWYQQTPGQGLQFLFEYFSETQRNKGNFPGRFSGRQFSNSRSEMNVSTLELGDSALYLCASSGVRADNEQFFGPGTRLTVL.

This clone appeared a few times. Written as DNA, the CDR3 is TGCAGCGTCGTCGCACAGGGTTTGACAGATACGCAGTATTTT. Translating gives CSVVAQGLTDTQYF. The chain recombines TRBV29-1 with TRBJ2-3; D may be TRBD1 (6 bases). The CDR3 sequence is 14 residues long. Looked up from germline, CDR1 is SQVTM and CDR2 is ANQGSEA. Trimming left V 6 bases short and J 3 bases short, with 16 bases between.

The rearrangement joins TRBV7-6 to TRBJ2-7; 9 bases match TRBD2. Germline loops: CDR1 SGHVS, CDR2 FNYEAQ. With V trimmed by 5 bases and J by 2 bases, 7 bases remained unmatched. The CDR3 contains 15 residues. The CDR3 nucleotides read TGTGCCAGCAGCCAACAGACTAGCGGACCCTACGAGCAGTACTTC. It translates to CASSQQTSGPYEQYF.

The V gene is TRBV29-1, the J gene TRBJ2-3; the D is unclear. CDR1 is SQVTM, CDR2 ANQGSEA, per germline. CDR3 length equals 11 residues. V dropped 4 bases and J dropped 2 bases, with 4 bases sitting between them. The CDR3 loop reads CSVGITDTQYF. The CDR3, as DNA: TGCAGCGTTGGGATCACAGATACGCAGTATTTT.

This clone was counted once. This chain links TRBV5-4 with TRBJ2-4, with 11 bases that match TRBD2. The CDR3 runs to 17 residues. With 0 bases clipped from V and 4 bases from J, the junction kept 6 bases outside the gene matches. The germline V gene has CDR1 SGHNT and CDR2 YYREEE (reference sequence). CDR3 DNA: TGTGCCAGCAGCTTGGGACTAGCGGGACGGGGTAAAAACATTCAGTACTTC. Translating it yields CASSLGLAGRGKNIQYF.

The table lists this clone with a few counts. The chain employs TRBV23-1 and TRBJ1-5, with 7 nucleotides matching TRBD1. TRBV23-1 qualifies as an ORF whose function is uncertain. Losses at the gene ends were 6 bases for V and 7 bases for J; bases not matched to a gene: 9. The CDR3 extends over 14 amino acids. As DNA, the CDR3 is TGCGCCAGCAGACGCCAACCGGACAGGCAGCCCCAGCATTTT. Translating it yields CASRRQPDRQPQHF.